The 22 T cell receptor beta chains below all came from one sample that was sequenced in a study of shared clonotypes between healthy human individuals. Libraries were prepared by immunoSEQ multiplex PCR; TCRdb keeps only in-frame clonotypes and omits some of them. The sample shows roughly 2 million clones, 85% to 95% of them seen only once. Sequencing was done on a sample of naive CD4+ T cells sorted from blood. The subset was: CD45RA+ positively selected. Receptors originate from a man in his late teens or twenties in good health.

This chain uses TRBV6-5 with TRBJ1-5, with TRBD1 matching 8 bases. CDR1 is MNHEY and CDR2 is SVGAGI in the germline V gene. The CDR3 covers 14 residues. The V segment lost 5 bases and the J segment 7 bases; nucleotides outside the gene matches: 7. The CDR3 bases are TGTGCCAGCAGTGGAGACAGGGGTCGGCAGCCCCAGCATTTT. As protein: CASSGDRGRQPQHF.

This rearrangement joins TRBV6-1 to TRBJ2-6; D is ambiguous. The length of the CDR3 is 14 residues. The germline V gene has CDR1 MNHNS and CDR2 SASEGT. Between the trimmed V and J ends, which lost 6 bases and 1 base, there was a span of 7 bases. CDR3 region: CASRELSGANVLTF. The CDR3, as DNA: TGTGCCAGCAGGGAGTTATCTGGGGCCAACGTCCTGACTTTC.

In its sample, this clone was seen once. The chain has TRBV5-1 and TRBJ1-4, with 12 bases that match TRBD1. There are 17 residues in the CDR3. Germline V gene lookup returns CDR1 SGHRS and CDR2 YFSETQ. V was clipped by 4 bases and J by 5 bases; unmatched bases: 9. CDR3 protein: CASSRGTGGERNEKLFF. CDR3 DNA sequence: TGCGCCAGCAGCCGCGGGACAGGGGGCGAAAGGAATGAAAAACTGTTTTTT.

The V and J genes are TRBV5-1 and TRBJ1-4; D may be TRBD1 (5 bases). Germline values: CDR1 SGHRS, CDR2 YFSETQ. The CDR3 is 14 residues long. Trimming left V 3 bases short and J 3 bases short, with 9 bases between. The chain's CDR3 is CASSWGPANEKLFF. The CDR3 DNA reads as TGCGCCAGCAGCTGGGGACCGGCTAATGAAAAACTGTTTTTT.

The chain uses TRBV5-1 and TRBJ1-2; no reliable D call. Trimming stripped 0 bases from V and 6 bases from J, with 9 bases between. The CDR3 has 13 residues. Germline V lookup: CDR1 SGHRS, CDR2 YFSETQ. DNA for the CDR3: TGCGCCAGCAGCTTGGCGGCGAAGAATGGCTACACCTTC. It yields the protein CASSLAAKNGYTF.

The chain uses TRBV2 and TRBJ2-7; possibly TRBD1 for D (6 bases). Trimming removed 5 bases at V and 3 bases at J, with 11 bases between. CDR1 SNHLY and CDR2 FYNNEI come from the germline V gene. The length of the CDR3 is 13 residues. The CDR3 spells CASSSGEGYEQYF. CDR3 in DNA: TGTGCCAGCAGTTCAGGGGAAGGCTACGAGCAGTACTTC.

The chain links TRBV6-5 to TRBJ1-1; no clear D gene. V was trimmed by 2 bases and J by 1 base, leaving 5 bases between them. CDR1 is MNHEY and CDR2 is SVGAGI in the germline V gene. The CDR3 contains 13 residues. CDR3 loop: CASSYAKNTEAFF. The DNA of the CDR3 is TGTGCCAGCAGTTACGCCAAGAACACTGAAGCTTTCTTT.

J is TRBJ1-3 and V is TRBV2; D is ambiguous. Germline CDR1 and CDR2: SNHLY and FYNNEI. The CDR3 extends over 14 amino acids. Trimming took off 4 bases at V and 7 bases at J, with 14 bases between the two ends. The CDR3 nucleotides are TGTGCCAGCAGTGCAACCTCGATAGGGAACACCATATATTTT. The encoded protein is CASSATSIGNTIYF.

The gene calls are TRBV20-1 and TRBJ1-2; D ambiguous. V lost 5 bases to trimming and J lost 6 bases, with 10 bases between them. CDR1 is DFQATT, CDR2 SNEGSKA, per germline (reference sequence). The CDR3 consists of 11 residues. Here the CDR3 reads CSASHRDGYTF. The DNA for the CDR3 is TGCAGTGCTTCCCACAGAGATGGCTACACCTTC.

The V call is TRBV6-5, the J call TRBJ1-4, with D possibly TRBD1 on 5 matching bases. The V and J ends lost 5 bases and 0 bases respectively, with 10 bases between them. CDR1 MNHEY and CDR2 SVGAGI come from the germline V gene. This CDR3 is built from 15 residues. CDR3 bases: TGTGCCAGCAGTGCTAGGGGCCCAACTAATGAAAAACTGTTTTTT. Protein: CASSARGPTNEKLFF.

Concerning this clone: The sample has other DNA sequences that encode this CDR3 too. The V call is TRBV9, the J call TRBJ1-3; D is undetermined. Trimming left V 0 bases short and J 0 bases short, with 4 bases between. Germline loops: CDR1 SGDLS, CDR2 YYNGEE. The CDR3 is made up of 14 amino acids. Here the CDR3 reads CASSVVDSGNTIYF. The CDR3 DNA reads TGTGCCAGCAGCGTAGTAGACTCTGGAAACACCATATATTTT.

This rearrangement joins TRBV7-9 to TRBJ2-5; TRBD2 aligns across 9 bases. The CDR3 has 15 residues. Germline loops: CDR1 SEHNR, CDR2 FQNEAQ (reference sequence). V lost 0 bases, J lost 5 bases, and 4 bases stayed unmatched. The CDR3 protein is CASSLASSGVETQYF. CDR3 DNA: TGTGCCAGCAGCTTAGCCTCTAGCGGGGTTGAGACCCAGTACTTC.

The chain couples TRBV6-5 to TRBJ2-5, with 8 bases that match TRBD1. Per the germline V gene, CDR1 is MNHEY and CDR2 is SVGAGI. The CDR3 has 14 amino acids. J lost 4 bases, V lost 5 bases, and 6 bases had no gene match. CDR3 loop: CASSATGVRETQYF. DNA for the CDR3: TGTGCCAGCAGTGCGACAGGGGTTCGAGAGACCCAGTACTTC.

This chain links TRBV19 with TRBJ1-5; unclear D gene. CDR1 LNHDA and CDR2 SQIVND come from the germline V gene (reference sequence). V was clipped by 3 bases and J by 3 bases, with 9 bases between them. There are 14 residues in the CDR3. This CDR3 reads CASSILQPNQPQHF. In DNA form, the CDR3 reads TGTGCCAGTAGTATTCTACAACCCAATCAGCCCCAGCATTTT.

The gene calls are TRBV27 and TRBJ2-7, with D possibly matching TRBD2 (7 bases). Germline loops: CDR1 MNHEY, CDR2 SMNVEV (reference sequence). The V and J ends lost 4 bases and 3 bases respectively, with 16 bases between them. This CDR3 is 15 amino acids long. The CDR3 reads CASSSTGAGVYEQYF. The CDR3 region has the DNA TGTGCCAGCAGTTCTACGGGGGCGGGGGTCTACGAGCAGTACTTC.

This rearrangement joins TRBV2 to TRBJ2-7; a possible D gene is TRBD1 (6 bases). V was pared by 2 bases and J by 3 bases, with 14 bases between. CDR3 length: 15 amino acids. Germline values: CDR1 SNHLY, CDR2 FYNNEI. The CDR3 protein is CASSERGARGYEQYF. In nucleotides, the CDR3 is TGTGCCAGCAGTGAACGCGGAGCCAGGGGCTACGAGCAGTACTTC.

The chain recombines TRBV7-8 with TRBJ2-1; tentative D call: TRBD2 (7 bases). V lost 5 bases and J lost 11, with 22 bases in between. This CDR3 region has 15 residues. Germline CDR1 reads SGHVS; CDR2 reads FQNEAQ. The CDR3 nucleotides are TGTGCCAGCAGCGGGGGCCTGCGGGGGTCTCCCCAGCAGTTCTTC. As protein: CASSGGLRGSPQQFF.

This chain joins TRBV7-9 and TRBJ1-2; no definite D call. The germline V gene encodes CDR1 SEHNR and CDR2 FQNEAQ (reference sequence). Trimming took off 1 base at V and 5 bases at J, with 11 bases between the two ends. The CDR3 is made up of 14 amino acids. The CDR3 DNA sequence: TGTGCCAGCAGCTTAGTGTTGGAGACTTATGGCTACACCTTC. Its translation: CASSLVLETYGYTF.

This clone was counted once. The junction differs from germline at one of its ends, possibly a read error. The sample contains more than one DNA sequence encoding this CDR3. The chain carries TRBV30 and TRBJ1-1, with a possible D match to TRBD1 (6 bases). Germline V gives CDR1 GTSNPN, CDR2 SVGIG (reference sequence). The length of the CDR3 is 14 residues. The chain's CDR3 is CAWRRGTGNTEAFF. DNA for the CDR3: TGTGCCTGGAGGAGGGGGACGGGGAACACTGAAGCTTTCTTC.

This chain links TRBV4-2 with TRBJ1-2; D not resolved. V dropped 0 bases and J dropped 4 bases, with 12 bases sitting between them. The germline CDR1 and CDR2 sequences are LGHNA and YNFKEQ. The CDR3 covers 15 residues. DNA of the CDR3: TGTGCCAGCAGCCAAGATACCAGTACCGGCTATGGCTACACCTTC. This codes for CASSQDTSTGYGYTF.

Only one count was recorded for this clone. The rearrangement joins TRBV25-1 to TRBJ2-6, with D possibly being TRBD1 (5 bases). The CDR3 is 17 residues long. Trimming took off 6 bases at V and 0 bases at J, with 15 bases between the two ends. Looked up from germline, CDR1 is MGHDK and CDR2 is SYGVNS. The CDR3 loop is CASSPRGTASGANVLTF. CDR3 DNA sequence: TGTGCCAGCAGCCCTAGGGGTACAGCCTCTGGGGCCAACGTCCTGACTTTC.

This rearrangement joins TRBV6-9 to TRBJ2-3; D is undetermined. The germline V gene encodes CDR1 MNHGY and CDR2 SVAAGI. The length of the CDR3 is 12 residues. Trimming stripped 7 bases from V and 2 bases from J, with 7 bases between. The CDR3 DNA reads TGTGCCAGCATGGAACACACAGATACGCAGTATTTT. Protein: CASMEHTDTQYF.